The present T cell receptor beta chain was sequenced within a study of T cell repertoires in cytomegalovirus infection. This clonotype has at least ten counts. TCRdb itself ran the reads through MiXCR, one entry per CDR3 protein. Counted here are 200,000 or so distinct CDR3 sequences, roughly 20% occurring once; the ten biggest clones make up 2.9%. Sequenced sample: PBMCs. The TCR sequence derives from a human donor in good health (CMV status not recorded). Some clones in this sample may be carry-over from other donors' samples.

This CDR3 is CASSLSWGGSYEQYF. DNA for the CDR3: TGTGCCAGCAGCTTATCTTGGGGAGGTTCCTACGAGCAGTACTTC. V gene TRBV7-2 combines with J gene TRBJ2-7; possibly TRBD2 for D (6 bases). The CDR3 contains 15 residues. Germline assignment: CDR1 SGHTA and CDR2 FQGNSA. V was cut by 2 bases and J by 1 base, with 12 bases left in between. Based on the CDR3 plus reference TRBV7-2 and TRBJ2-7, the full variable domain is GAGVSQSPSNKVTEKGKDVELRCDPISGHTALYWYRQSLGQGLEFLIYFQGNSAPDKSGLPSDRFSAERTGGSVSTLTIQRTQQEDSAVYLCASSLSWGGSYEQYFGPGTRLTVT.